This entry features one T cell receptor (beta chain) sequence. The antigen is unknown. This entry comes from a study of T cell responses to AZD1222 COVID-19 vaccine. Study overall: Researchers grouped second doses given at about 4 or about 12 weeks into one pool.

Sequenced by immunoSEQ multiplex PCR; TCRdb stores in-frame clones only, minus some. The sample has some 130,000 clones; approximately 90% are singletons. Trimming pared 5 bases from V and 5 bases from J, leaving 12 bases between. Germline CDR1 SGHVS, CDR2 FNYEAQ. The CDR3 sequence is 13 residues long. Study-level points and caveats: The reported proportion of spike-specific TCRs targeting unmutated variant regions was nearly half. Donors, mostly white British, included more females; clonal diversity was possibly underestimated. Baseline testing showed seropositivity in only a handful of AZD1222 recipients.

This rearrangement joins TRBV7-6 to TRBJ2-5; D is uncertain. The clonotype originates from an adult in good health. This material consisted of peripheral blood, taken on day 0 of AZD1222 vaccination. The CDR3 DNA reads TGTGCCAGCAGCACACAATTAAGGGAGACCCAGTACTTC. It encodes CASSTQLRETQYF.